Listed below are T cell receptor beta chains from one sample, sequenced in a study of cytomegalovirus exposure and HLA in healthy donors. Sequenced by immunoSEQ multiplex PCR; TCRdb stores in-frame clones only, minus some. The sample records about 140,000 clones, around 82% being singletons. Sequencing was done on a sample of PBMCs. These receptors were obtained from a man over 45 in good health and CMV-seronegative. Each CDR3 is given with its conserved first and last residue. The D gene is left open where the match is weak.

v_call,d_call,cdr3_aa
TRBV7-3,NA,CASSLDAADRGYGYTF
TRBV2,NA,CASSQGFVPYEQYF
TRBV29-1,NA,CSVAFLGGNTGELFF
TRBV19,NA,CASSIQRRAGTEAFF
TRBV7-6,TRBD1,CASSQTPGTVEKLFF
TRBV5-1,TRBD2,CASSTSGANTGELFF
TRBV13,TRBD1,CASSATGGGSNQPQHF
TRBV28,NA,CASRSGRRGTKVEYF
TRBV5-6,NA,CASSLGQLFSGNTIYF
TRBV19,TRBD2,CASSIVASGGGTDTQYF
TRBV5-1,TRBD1,CASSPRTGGERTQYF
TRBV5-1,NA,CASSLVRASSGELFF
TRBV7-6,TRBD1,CASSPQGVRETQYF
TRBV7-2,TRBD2,CASSALLRGDVLTF
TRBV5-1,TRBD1,CASSLVGQGNTEAFF
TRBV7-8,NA,CASSLKEGINQPQHF
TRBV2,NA,CASSEESGVRETQYF
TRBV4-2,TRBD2,CASSQELAGGRIMSTDTQYF
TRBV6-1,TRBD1,CASSQGTVNTEAFF
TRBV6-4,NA,CASSDGRRPNTGELFF
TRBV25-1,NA,CASSEFQRSGYTF
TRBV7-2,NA,CASSLEPDRLMNTEAFF
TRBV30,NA,CAWQAGLNTGELFF
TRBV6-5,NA,CASTLPYEQYF
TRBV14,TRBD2,CASSQDAGGSYEQYF
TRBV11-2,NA,CASSLGGGPYEQYF
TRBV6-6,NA,CASSYNSAPFNEQFF
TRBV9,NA,CASGPVSDTQYF
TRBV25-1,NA,CASSESFGATNEKLFF
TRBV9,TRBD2,CASSVAGTRNEQFF